Listed below are T cell receptor beta chains from one sample, sequenced in a study of T cells in Graves' hyperthyroidism and ophthalmopathy. TCRdb used MiXCR to reprocess the multiplex PCR reads, holding one entry per CDR3 protein. The sample contains about 560,000 distinct CDR3 sequences, around 15% of which appear only once. The sample consisted of blood. These receptors all stem from a woman under 30 with Graves' hyperthyroidism. Both conserved end residues are part of each CDR3. The D gene is left open where the match is weak. Only part of the rows carry a size: once, few, many, or a class if the clone is expanded.

clone size | J gene | V gene | D gene | CDR3 DNA | CDR3 protein
. | TRBJ2-1 | TRBV7-2 | . | TGTGCCAGCAGCCCTATTGGCGCCTCCTACAATGAGCAGTTCTTC | CASSPIGASYNEQFF
few | TRBJ2-3 | TRBV29-1 | . | TGCAGCGGACGGTTGGGAGTAGGCACAGATACGCAGTATTTT | CSGRLGVGTDTQYF
many | TRBJ2-1 | TRBV28 | TRBD1 | TGTGCCAGCAGTTTGCCCCGGACAGGGACAGGTGCGAATGAGCAGTTCTTC | CASSLPRTGTGANEQFF
many | TRBJ2-7 | TRBV18 | . | TGTGCCAGCTCGTACACCTCAGACTCGAGCTCCTACGAGCAGTACTTC | CASSYTSDSSSYEQYF
many | TRBJ2-3 | TRBV6-1 | TRBD2 | TGTGCCAGCACCTTACTAGCGGGGGGGACAGATACGCAGTATTTT | CASTLLAGGTDTQYF
many | TRBJ1-5 | TRBV12-3/TRBV12-4 | . | TGTGCCAGCAGCTCCACAAGGGAGTGGGGTCAGCCCCAGCATTTT | CASSSTREWGQPQHF
. | TRBJ2-5 | TRBV24-1 | . | TGTGCCACCAGTGATTTTCTGGGGGGCGAAGAGACCCAGTACTTC | CATSDFLGGEETQYF
many | TRBJ1-4 | TRBV2 | TRBD1 | TGTGCCAGCAGGAGGGGGCTTGAAGAAAAACTGTTTTTT | CASRRGLEEKLFF
few | TRBJ2-5 | TRBV5-6 | . | TGTGCCAGCAGCCCGGACGGGACGGCATTCTTGGAGGACTTC | CASSPDGTAFLEDF
. | TRBJ1-1 | TRBV10-2 | . | TGCGCCAGCAGTGAGTCCAAGATCATGAACACTGAAGCTTTCTTT | CASSESKIMNTEAFF
. | TRBJ2-2 | TRBV10-3 | TRBD2 | TGTGCCATCACTAGAGCGGGAGGAGGTACCGGGGAGCTGTTTTTT | CAITRAGGGTGELFF
many | TRBJ1-1 | TRBV28 | . | TGTGCCAGCAGTTTAAAAAGACAGAAAGCTTTCTTT | CASSLKRQKAFF
few | TRBJ2-7 | TRBV7-8 | TRBD2 | TGTGCCAGCAGCACACGAGGCGGGATAGCGGGGACCTACGAGCAGTACTTC | CASSTRGGIAGTYEQYF
. | TRBJ1-1 | TRBV10-2 | . | TGCGCCAGCTTCGAATTGGGAGGGAACACTGAAGCTTTCTTT | CASFELGGNTEAFF
. | TRBJ1-1 | TRBV2 | . | TGTGCCAGCAGTGAAATTGGGGGGTTGGTGGATTTCTTT | CASSEIGGLVDFF
few | TRBJ1-5 | TRBV3-1 | . | TGTGCCAGCAGCCAACACAACAAGGGGGGGGGCAATCAGCCCCAGCATTTT | CASSQHNKGGGNQPQHF
. | TRBJ1-1 | TRBV5-1 | . | TGCGCCAGCAGCCGTCGCCGGGACAAAACTGAAGCTTTCTTT | CASSRRRDKTEAFF
many | TRBJ2-7 | TRBV7-6 | . | TGTGCCAGCAGTCCCGGGACACTTCCCTACGAGCAGTACTTC | CASSPGTLPYEQYF
. | TRBJ2-1 | TRBV29-1 | . | TGCAGCGTTGAACCTACAGGTGGGACTGGAGGCGAGCAGTTCTTC | CSVEPTGGTGGEQFF
many | TRBJ1-2 | TRBV11-2 | TRBD1 | TGTGCCAGCAGCTTGACAGACAGGGCGGTTGGCTACACCTTC | CASSLTDRAVGYTF
few | TRBJ2-1 | TRBV20-1 | TRBD2 | TGCAGTGCTAGAGCTGGGACTAGGTTTTACAATGAGCAGTTCTTC | CSARAGTRFYNEQFF
many | TRBJ1-2 | TRBV3-1 | TRBD1 | TGTGCCAGCAGCCAAGATCCACAGGGGACTAAGTATGGCTACACCTTC | CASSQDPQGTKYGYTF
many | TRBJ2-2 | TRBV6-1 | . | TGTGCCAGCAGTGAACTCTTCCAGGGAGGACCGAACACCGGGGAGCTGTTTTTT | CASSELFQGGPNTGELFF
few | TRBJ2-2 | TRBV29-1 | TRBD2 | TGCAGCGTACGAGGGGCTAGCGGGAGGGACACCGGGGAGCTGTTTTTT | CSVRGASGRDTGELFF